These T cell receptor beta chains were read from a single sample in a study of T cells in Graves' hyperthyroidism and ophthalmopathy. TCRdb re-called the multiplex PCR reads with MiXCR, one entry per CDR3 protein. The sample holds around 340,000 distinct CDR3 sequences, 16% seen once. Sequenced material: blood. The origin of the receptors is a man aged 25-45 years with Graves' hyperthyroidism. The CDR3 runs from the conserved cysteine through the conserved F or W. D genes are given only for firm matches. Clone size, where shown, is once, few, many, or a class for clones that have expanded.

>many|TRBV28|TRBJ1-1|NA
CASSLTGRPSEAFF
TGTGCCAGCAGTTTGACAGGCCGTCCGTCTGAAGCTTTCTTT
>NA|TRBV5-5|TRBJ1-1|NA
CASSLGIQGINTEAFF
TGTGCCAGCAGCTTGGGAATCCAGGGGATAAACACTGAAGCTTTCTTT
>once|TRBV19|TRBJ2-1|NA
CASNIGGAVVSYNEQFF
TGTGCCAGTAATATAGGAGGAGCGGTAGTGTCCTACAATGAGCAGTTCTTC
>few|TRBV4-1|TRBJ2-1|NA
CASSQDAVSYNEQFF
TGCGCCAGCAGCCAAGACGCCGTCTCCTACAATGAGCAGTTCTTC
>many|TRBV27|TRBJ1-6|TRBD1
CASSTRDRGSPLHF
TGTGCCAGCAGTACCAGGGACAGGGGATCACCCCTCCACTTT
>many|TRBV30|TRBJ1-1|NA
CAWTRGAEAFF
TGTGCCTGGACCCGGGGCGCTGAAGCTTTCTTT
>NA|TRBV11-2|TRBJ2-1|TRBD2
CASSLLLAGAGSYNEQFF
TGTGCCAGCAGCTTATTATTAGCGGGAGCTGGTAGCTACAATGAGCAGTTCTTC
>NA|TRBV6-1|TRBJ1-4|TRBD1
CASRRPGQGREKLFF
TGTGCCAGCAGAAGACCGGGACAGGGGCGTGAAAAACTGTTTTTT
>many|TRBV18|TRBJ1-5|NA
CASSPGSRDQPQHF
TGTGCCAGCTCACCAGGTTCGAGGGATCAGCCCCAGCATTTT
>many|TRBV11-2|TRBJ2-3|NA
CASSLAGASKDTQYF
TGTGCCAGCAGCTTAGCGGGGGCTAGCAAGGATACGCAGTATTTT
>NA|TRBV25-1|TRBJ2-7|TRBD1
CASRTGTVAYEQYF
TGTGCCAGCAGAACCGGGACAGTTGCCTACGAGCAGTACTTC
>NA|TRBV2|TRBJ2-7|NA
CASSHNREMVHEQYF
TGTGCCAGCAGCCACAACCGGGAGATGGTCCACGAGCAGTACTTC
>NA|TRBV7-9|TRBJ2-1|NA
CASSPTVRYNEQFF
TGTGCCAGCAGCCCGACAGTCCGCTACAATGAGCAGTTCTTC
>many|TRBV11-2|TRBJ2-5|NA
CASSPRPGETQYF
TGTGCCAGCAGCCCCCGGCCAGGGGAGACCCAGTACTTC
>many|TRBV4-1|TRBJ2-7|TRBD1
CASSPSPGQGYEQYF
TGCGCCAGCAGTCCATCACCGGGACAGGGCTACGAGCAGTACTTC
>few|TRBV30|TRBJ2-7|NA
CAWLGRSSYEQYF
TGTGCCTGGCTCGGACGGAGTTCCTACGAGCAGTACTTC
>many|TRBV27|TRBJ2-7|NA
CASSSYKYEQYF
TGTGCCAGCAGTTCCTATAAGTACGAGCAGTACTTC
>few|TRBV27|TRBJ2-1|NA
CASSLRSIDEQFF
TGTGCCAGCAGTCTCCGTTCGATCGATGAGCAGTTCTTC
>few|TRBV7-9|TRBJ1-4|NA
CASSLEAARNEKLFF
TGTGCCAGCAGCTTAGAGGCGGCAAGAAATGAAAAACTGTTTTTT
>many|TRBV7-2|TRBJ1-1|NA
CASSPQGGMTEAFF
TGTGCCAGCAGCCCCCAGGGTGGGATGACTGAAGCTTTCTTT
>many|TRBV29-1|TRBJ2-7|NA
CSVQTGGVGEQYF
TGCAGCGTTCAGACAGGAGGGGTCGGCGAGCAGTACTTC
>few|TRBV6-5|TRBJ2-1|TRBD2
CASSYRTSGRAYYNEQFF
TGTGCCAGCAGTTACAGGACTAGCGGGAGGGCCTACTACAATGAGCAGTTCTTC